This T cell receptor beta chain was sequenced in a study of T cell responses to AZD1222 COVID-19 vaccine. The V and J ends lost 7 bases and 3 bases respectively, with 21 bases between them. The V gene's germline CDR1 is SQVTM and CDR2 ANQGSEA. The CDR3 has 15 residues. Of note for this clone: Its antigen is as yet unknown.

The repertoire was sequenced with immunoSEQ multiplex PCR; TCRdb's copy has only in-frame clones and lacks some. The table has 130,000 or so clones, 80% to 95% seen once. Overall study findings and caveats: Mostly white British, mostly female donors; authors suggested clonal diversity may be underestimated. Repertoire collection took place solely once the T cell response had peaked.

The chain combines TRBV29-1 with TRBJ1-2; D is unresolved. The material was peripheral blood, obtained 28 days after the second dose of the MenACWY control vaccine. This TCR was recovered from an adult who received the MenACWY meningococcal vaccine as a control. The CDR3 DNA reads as TGCAGCGCCCGAAGGGCAGCGAAAGGTGACTATGGCTACACCTTC. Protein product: CSARRAAKGDYGYTF.